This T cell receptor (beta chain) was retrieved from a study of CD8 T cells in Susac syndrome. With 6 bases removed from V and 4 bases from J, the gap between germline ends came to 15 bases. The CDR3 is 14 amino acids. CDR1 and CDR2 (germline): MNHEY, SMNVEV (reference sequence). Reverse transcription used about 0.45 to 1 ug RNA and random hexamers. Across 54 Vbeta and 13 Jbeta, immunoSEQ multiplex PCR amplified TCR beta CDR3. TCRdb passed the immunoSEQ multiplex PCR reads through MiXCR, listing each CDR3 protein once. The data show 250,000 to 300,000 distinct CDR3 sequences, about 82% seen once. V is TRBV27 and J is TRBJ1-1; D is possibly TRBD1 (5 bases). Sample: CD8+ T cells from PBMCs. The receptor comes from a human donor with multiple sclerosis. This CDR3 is CASRTAGGITEAFF. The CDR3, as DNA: TGTGCCAGCAGGACCGCTGGGGGAATCACTGAAGCTTTCTTT.